This entry features one T cell receptor (beta chain) sequence. The authors extracted at least 5 micrograms of total RNA per sample. With a J-beta primer mix and a sample-barcoded 5' primer, a second PCR ran about 7 to 12 cycles. TCRdb reprocessed the 5' RACE reads with MiXCR, giving one entry per CDR3 protein. The table shows about 1.4 million distinct CDR3 sequences, with approximately 59% occurring only once. This sample is drawn from a study of blood T cells in healthy people across ages. Germline CDR1 is MNHNY and CDR2 is SVGAGI (reference sequence). The V and J ends lost 0 bases and 6 bases respectively, with 15 bases between them. The CDR3 is 16 amino acids.

The chain has TRBV6-6 and TRBJ2-1; D possibly corresponds to TRBD2 (5 bases). This TCR came from a man in his late teens or twenties in good health. The sequenced material came from blood. CDR3 sequence reads: CASSYSAGNGFNEQFF. CDR3 DNA sequence: TGTGCCAGCAGTTACTCGGCCGGGAATGGATTCAATGAGCAGTTCTTC.